Following are 14 T cell receptor beta chains from one sample sequenced in a study of beta chain features in type 1 diabetes. The investigators reverse transcribed all of the isolated RNA, so they sequenced expressed TCRB transcripts. The repertoire was sequenced with immunoSEQ multiplex PCR; TCRdb's copy has only in-frame clones and lacks some. The repertoire has around 330,000 clones, 9.5% to 12% of them found once; the top ten carry 0.015%. The material sequenced was naive CD4+ T cells from blood. The receptors were gathered from a woman under 40 in good health.

In this sample, this clone turned up a few times. The rearrangement joins TRBV28 to TRBJ1-2, with 7 bases that match TRBD1. The CDR3 is 14 residues long. From germline, CDR1 is MDHEN and CDR2 SYDVKM. The J segment lost 4 bases and the V segment lost 5 bases, leaving 7 bases of the junction unmatched. The DNA for the CDR3 is TGTGCCAGCAGTCACCCTGACAGGGCCTATGGCTACACCTTC. Translating gives CASSHPDRAYGYTF.

V is TRBV7-3 and J is TRBJ2-1; D is perhaps TRBD2 (5 bases). Germline V lookup: CDR1 SGHTA, CDR2 FQGTGA. V lost 2 bases and J 7 bases, leaving 9 bases between the germline ends. This CDR3 has 13 residues. CDR3 in DNA: TGTGCCAGCAGCTTAGACGGGAATAATGAGCAGTTCTTC. Translating gives CASSLDGNNEQFF.

The chain has TRBV2 and TRBJ2-1, with 12 bases lining up with TRBD2. V trimming: 6 bases; J trimming: 5 bases; junction bases outside the gene matches: 5. The CDR3 sequence is 15 residues long. Looked up from germline, CDR1 is SNHLY and CDR2 is FYNNEI. The CDR3 nucleotides read TGTGCCAGCAGGAAACTAGCGGGAGGAAACAATGAGCAGTTCTTC. Its translation: CASRKLAGGNNEQFF.

This clone was observed a few times. This chain links TRBV19 with TRBJ2-3; 14 bases are a match to TRBD2. V shed 4 bases, J shed 5 bases, and the junction held 11 bases outside the gene matches. This CDR3 is 18 amino acids long. CDR1 and CDR2 (germline): LNHDA, SQIVND (reference sequence). DNA of the CDR3: TGTGCCAGTAGTAGCGGGGGACTAGCGGGAGCGCGCAGAGATACGCAGTATTTT. Amino acids: CASSSGGLAGARRDTQYF.

This chain links TRBV2 with TRBJ2-7; 11 positions agree with TRBD2. The CDR3 length is 15 residues. Germline-derived CDR1 and CDR2 are SNHLY and FYNNEI. Germline trimming cut 5 bases from V and 0 bases from J; bases unmatched to any gene: 3. Written as DNA, the CDR3 is TGTGCCAGCAGTTCGACTAGCGGGGCCTCCTACGAGCAGTACTTC. Its translation: CASSSTSGASYEQYF.

A note on this clone: Other DNA sequences in the sample encode the same CDR3. The chain recombines TRBV28 with TRBJ2-7; a possible D gene is TRBD2 (5 bases). CDR1 and CDR2 (germline): MDHEN, SYDVKM. This CDR3 region has 12 residues. Trimming took off 2 bases at V and 4 bases at J, with 6 bases between the two ends. The CDR3 loop reads CASSLRGYEQYF. As DNA, the CDR3 is TGTGCCAGCAGTTTAAGAGGGTACGAGCAGTACTTC.

This clone was seen a few times. This chain connects TRBV30 to TRBJ2-7; maybe TRBD1 (8 bases). This CDR3 is 16 amino acids long. Germline V gene lookup returns CDR1 GTSNPN and CDR2 SVGIG (reference sequence). The ends were cut back, 3 bases at V and 0 bases at J, with 18 bases in the middle. The CDR3 bases are TGTGCCTGGAGGCGCACAAGCGGGACAGGCTCCTACGAGCAGTACTTC. It specifies CAWRRTSGTGSYEQYF. Full variable domain (rest looked up from reference TRBV30 and TRBJ2-7): SQTIHQWPATLVQPVGSPLSLECTVEGTSNPNLYWYRQAAGRGLQLLFYSVGIGQISSEVPQNLSASRPQDRQFILSSKKLLLSDSGFYLCAWRRTSGTGSYEQYFGPGTRLTVT.

This clone was found a few times. The V gene is TRBV6-6, the J gene TRBJ2-7; 8 positions match TRBD1. The length of the CDR3 is 15 residues. Per germline, CDR1 MNHNY and CDR2 SVGAGI (reference sequence). After removal of 2 bases from V and 4 bases from J, the junction contained 7 bases not matched to a gene. The CDR3 sequence: CASSYGQGAFYEQYF. Written as DNA, the CDR3 is TGTGCCAGCAGTTACGGGCAGGGGGCCTTTTACGAGCAGTACTTC.

A few counts support this clone. This chain connects TRBV4-3 to TRBJ2-3, with 7 bases lining up with TRBD2. V was clipped by 0 bases and J by 1 base; unmatched bases: 4. This CDR3 spans 16 amino acids. Germline V gene sequence: CDR1 LGHNA, CDR2 YSLEER. CDR3 DNA: TGCGCCAGCAGCCAAGATAATCTAGCGGGCACAGATACGCAGTATTTT. Amino acid sequence: CASSQDNLAGTDTQYF.

The chain carries TRBV7-6 and TRBJ2-1, with 7 bases aligning to TRBD2. The CDR3 has 14 residues. Looked up from germline, CDR1 is SGHVS and CDR2 is FNYEAQ. The J segment lost 4 bases and the V segment lost 6 bases, leaving 6 bases of the junction unmatched. The CDR3 DNA is TGTGCCAGCAGACGGAGGGAGGGGTACAATGAGCAGTTCTTC. Translating it yields CASRRREGYNEQFF.

This clone was observed a few times. V and J are TRBV18 and TRBJ2-7; D uncertain. CDR3 size: 13 residues. Deletions cut 4 bases from V and 0 bases from J, with 7 bases between. The germline gives CDR1 KGHSH, CDR2 LQKENI. The CDR3 reads CASSLPSSYEQYF. The CDR3 DNA sequence: TGTGCCAGCTCACTTCCCAGCTCCTACGAGCAGTACTTC.

The chain has TRBV19 and TRBJ2-5, with D tentatively TRBD2 (5 bases). This CDR3 is built from 11 residues. Germline assignment: CDR1 LNHDA and CDR2 SQIVND (reference sequence). CDR3 residues: CATREFETQYF. Written as DNA, the CDR3 is TGTGCTACTAGGGAGTTCGAGACCCAGTACTTC.

The V and J genes are TRBV11-1 and TRBJ2-1; D gene ambiguous. The CDR3 runs 16 residues. In germline, CDR1 is SGHAT, CDR2 FQDESV (reference sequence). Trimming took off 2 bases at V and 2 bases at J, with 13 bases between the two ends. CDR3 nucleotide sequence: TGTGCCAGCAGCTTAAGGCCCAGCGAGACCTACAATGAGCAGTTCTTC. It encodes CASSLRPSETYNEQFF.

In this sample, this clone turned up a few times. This chain uses TRBV7-2 with TRBJ2-7, with 9 nucleotides matching TRBD1. Germline CDR1 reads SGHTA; CDR2 reads FQGNSA. The CDR3 has 15 amino acids. After removal of 1 base from V and 2 bases from J, the junction contained 3 bases not matched to a gene. Here the CDR3 reads CASSLDGTGTYEQYF. CDR3 nucleotide sequence: TGTGCCAGCAGCTTAGATGGGACAGGGACCTACGAGCAGTACTTC.